This entry describes one T cell receptor beta chain. The sample holds other DNA sequences that translate to the same CDR3. The V segment lost 1 base and the J segment 3 bases; nucleotides outside the gene matches: 3. Germline assignment: CDR1 KGHSH and CDR2 LQKENI. The CDR3 covers 15 residues. This entry is derived from a study of shared T cell receptors in the human thymus. The table came from immunoSEQ multiplex PCR; TCRdb's copy has only in-frame clones and leaves some out. The sample includes hundreds of thousands of clones, roughly 90% of them seen just once. These data were also filed under a second study, of human thymus T cells. That study adds: The authors found apparently biased V and J gene usage in thymic and blood repertoires. What related research reported was that thymic repertoires overlapped highly among unrelated individuals.

What was sequenced was thymocytes. The V call is TRBV18, the J call TRBJ2-5, with 9 bases lining up with TRBD2. This TCR was recovered from a boy under two years old with a congenital heart defect. The CDR3 sequence is CASSPLAGVEETQYF. CDR3 sequence (DNA): TGTGCCAGCTCACCACTAGCGGGAGTCGAAGAGACCCAGTACTTC. Full variable domain (missing parts from reference TRBV18 and TRBJ2-5): NAGVMQNPRHLVRRRGQEARLRCSPMKGHSHVYWYRQLPEEGLKFMVYLQKENIIDESGMPKERFSAEFPKEGPSILRIQQVVRGDSAAYFCASSPLAGVEETQYFGPGTRLLVL.